This entry describes one T cell receptor beta chain. What it binds is not known. This entry belongs to a study of post-analysis software for immune sequencing data. Incorporated into the TCR beta cDNA libraries were unique molecular identifiers, which served to reduce PCR and sequencing biases. TCRdb re-derived calls from the PCR reads in MiXCR, one entry per CDR3 protein. The sample records hundreds of thousands of distinct CDR3 sequences, 55% to 70% being singletons. Notes on the study in general: Batch-matched samples strongly co-clustered by F measure. Normalized Chao1 diversity was significantly lower in multiple sclerosis patients than in controls.

Sequencing was done on a sample of blood. This TCR was recovered from a girl aged 2 to 10 with multiple sclerosis.

The CDR3 is CASSFVGGEAFF. The DNA of the CDR3 is TGTGCCAGCAGTTTCGTAGGGGGTGAAGCTTTCTTT. The rearrangement uses TRBV6-5 and TRBJ1-1; D is possibly TRBD1 (6 bases). Germline V CDR1 and CDR2: MNHEY, SVGAGI. The CDR3 is 12 residues long. V was clipped by 4 bases and J by 7 bases, with 10 bases between them.